This T cell receptor (beta chain) was captured in a study of T cells in Graves' hyperthyroidism and ophthalmopathy. Points from the study as a whole: The model foresaw ophthalmopathy a median roughly 6.6 months prior to onset.

This clonotype has a count of ten or more. Antigen: not known. The CDR3 runs 13 residues. Germline lookup yields CDR1 MNHNS and CDR2 SASEGT. The V segment lost 8 bases and the J segment 10 bases; nucleotides outside the gene matches: 8. RNA transcripts yielded amplified TCR beta CDR3 regions. Initially, a first-round RT-PCR of the TCR CDR3 employed the HTBI primer set. TCRdb reanalysed the multiplex PCR reads using MiXCR and keeps one entry per CDR3 protein. Here the sample spans about 600,000 distinct CDR3 sequences, around 16% being singletons. V and J are TRBV6-1 and TRBJ1-6; 7 bases agree with TRBD1. Sample: blood. The source is a woman aged 35 to 49 with Graves' ophthalmopathy. The CDR3 region has the DNA TGTGCCAGCGCCCGACAGGGTGGATCACCCCTCCACTTT. Translation gives CASARQGGSPLHF.